This T cell receptor (beta chain) was sequenced during a study of early T cells in non-severe SARS-CoV-2 infection. Unique molecular identifiers (one per individual cDNA molecule) were attached. One entry per CDR3 protein results from TCRdb running MiXCR on the 5' RACE reads. The data show some 40,000 distinct CDR3 sequences, with approximately 5.1% seen just once and 6% held by the top ten. This clonotype was observed at least ten times. What it binds is unknown. The CDR3 has 17 residues. V trimming: 3 bases; J trimming: 3 bases; junction bases outside the gene matches: 9. CDR1 is KGHDR, CDR2 SFDVKD, per germline. Findings and limits, study-wide: Matches to VDJdb favored anti-spike CD8 responses and missed private and CD4 specificities.

This sequence originates from an adult who was a healthcare worker with PCR-confirmed SARS-CoV-2 infection or an uninfected control (not recorded which). Source: whole blood, taken at baseline. The V and J genes are TRBV24-1 and TRBJ1-5; 8 nucleotides agree with TRBD1. In DNA, the CDR3 is TGTGCCACCAGTGATCCTGGACAGGGAGGGAACAATCAGCCCCAGCATTTT. This codes for CATSDPGQGGNNQPQHF.